The rows below give T cell receptor beta chains drawn from one sample of a study of MAIT cells during Salmonella Paratyphi A infection. TCRdb used MiXCR to reprocess the 5' RACE reads, holding one entry per CDR3 protein. The data hold about 1,000 distinct CDR3 sequences, with 53% observed a single time. The material was MAIT cells from blood, obtained at the middle sampling point of the challenge study. The source is a person aged 18 to 69 who was deliberately infected with Salmonella Paratyphi A in a paratyphoid fever challenge study. The CDR3 runs from the conserved cysteine through the conserved F or W. A D gene is named only where the DNA matches it firmly. Clone size is shown for a subset of rows, as once, few, many or a class of expanded clone.

j_call d_call clone_size v_call cdr3_nt cdr3_aa
TRBJ1-2 - few TRBV15 TGTGCCACCAGCAGTGACTCGGCCAGTTCGGATGGCTACACCTTC CATSSDSASSDGYTF
TRBJ2-3 TRBD1 medium-sized TRBV12-3/TRBV12-4 TGTGCCAGCAGTTTTCGTATCGGGGACAGCGGCACAGATACGCAGTATTTT CASSFRIGDSGTDTQYF
TRBJ2-5 TRBD2 - TRBV20-1 TGCAGTGCTAGGGGGTCGGAGCTGGGCGGGGGGCCCGAGGAGACCCAGTACTTC CSARGSELGGGPEETQYF
TRBJ2-2 TRBD2 - TRBV6-1 TGTGCCAGCAGTGAACTAGCGGGGGAAACCGGGGAGCTGTTTTTT CASSELAGETGELFF
TRBJ2-7 - - TRBV7-3 - CASSFYICSARDLGAGETYEQYF
TRBJ2-1 TRBD2 - TRBV4-2 TGTGCTAGAGATGTGACTAGCGCCTACAATGAGCAGTTCTTC CARDVTSAYNEQFF
TRBJ2-7 - - TRBV29-1 TGCAGCGTTGCACCGACACCTGGCGAGCAGTACTTC CSVAPTPGEQYF
TRBJ2-2 TRBD2 - TRBV5-1 TGCGCCAGCAGCCGGACTAGCGGGGACCCGAACACCGGGGAGCTGTTTTTT CASSRTSGDPNTGELFF
TRBJ2-7 TRBD2 - TRBV20-1 TGCAGTGCTATCGGACTAGCGGAATCCTACGAGCAGTACTTC CSAIGLAESYEQYF
TRBJ2-7 TRBD1 few TRBV19 TGTGCCAGTAGTATGGGGGACAGCTACGAGCAGTACTTC CASSMGDSYEQYF
TRBJ2-7 - large TRBV20-1 TGCAGTGCTAGAGAGGGCAGGGAACCTGGCGAGCAGTACTTC CSAREGREPGEQYF
TRBJ2-7 - large TRBV20-1 TGCAGTGCTAGAGGCAGGCTAGAAAACGAGCAGTACTTC CSARGRLENEQYF
TRBJ1-1 - - TRBV30 TGTGCCTGGAGTATACGGGAGCACACTGAAGCTTTCTTT CAWSIREHTEAFF
TRBJ2-7 TRBD2 many TRBV20-1 TGCAGTGCTAGAGGTGGGGATAGCGGGTTCTCCTACGAGCAGTACTTC CSARGGDSGFSYEQYF
TRBJ2-5 - once TRBV6-5 TGTGCCAGCAGGGGGGGGCCCGAGGAGACCCAGTACTTC CASRGGPEETQYF
TRBJ2-7 - large TRBV29-1 TGCAGCGTTGCACCGACACCTGAAGCCTACGAGCAGTACTTC CSVAPTPEAYEQYF
TRBJ2-1 TRBD2 hyperexpanded TRBV20-1 TGCAGTGCTAGAGAGGGGACTACTGACTACAATGAGCAGTTCTTC CSAREGTTDYNEQFF
TRBJ2-7 TRBD2 - TRBV4-3 TGCGCCAGCAGCCAAGGGGGACTAGCGGAATACGAGCAGTACTTC CASSQGGLAEYEQYF
TRBJ2-5 - medium-sized TRBV3-1 TGTGCCAGCAGCCAAGAGGACTTCCAAGAGACCCAGTACTTC CASSQEDFQETQYF
TRBJ2-1 TRBD2 few TRBV6-4 TGTGCCAGCAGTGAAGCGGGAGATTACAATGAGCAGTTCTTC CASSEAGDYNEQFF
TRBJ2-5 TRBD2 once TRBV20-1 TGCAGTGCTCCTGCGGGAGACGTGGAGACCCAGTACTTC CSAPAGDVETQYF
TRBJ2-2 TRBD1 - TRBV4-3 TGCGCCAGCAGCCAATCAGCCGGGACAGGGGACACCGGGGAGCTGTTTTTT CASSQSAGTGDTGELFF
TRBJ1-1 - few TRBV6-1 TGTGCCAGCAGTGAAGAGGGGAGCGGGAACACTGAAGCTTTCTTT CASSEEGSGNTEAFF
TRBJ2-2 - large TRBV21-1 TGTGCCAGCAGCAAAGGCGAGACAGGACCGGGGACCGGGGAGCTGTTTTTT CASSKGETGPGTGELFF
TRBJ2-7 TRBD2 once TRBV20-1 TGCAGTGCTAGAGATTTGGGAGCGGGGGCCCTAAACCTCTTCTCCTACGAGCAGTACTTC CSARDLGAGALNLFSYEQYF
TRBJ2-2 - medium-sized TRBV4-3 TGCGCCAGCAGCCAAGGCATGGTAGCTGACGACACCGGGGAGCTGTTTTTT CASSQGMVADDTGELFF
TRBJ2-7 - - TRBV7-3 TGTGCCAGCTGCCCCTACAGCCGCCCCTTCGAGCAGTACTTC CASCPYSRPFEQYF
TRBJ2-5 TRBD2 large TRBV4-3 TGCGCCAGCAGCCAAGCACTAGCGGGAGACGTGGAGACCCAGTACTTC CASSQALAGDVETQYF
TRBJ1-1 - - TRBV20-1 TGCAGTGCTCTAGCGGGGGACACTGAAGCTTTCTTT CSALAGDTEAFF
TRBJ2-7 TRBD2 - TRBV6-2/TRBV6-3 TGTGCCAGCAGTTACTCGACTAGCGGGGGGTACGAGCAGTACTTC CASSYSTSGGYEQYF
TRBJ2-2 - large TRBV7-2 TGTGCCAGCAGCTTACTAGCGTTCGACACCGGGGAGCTGTTTTTT CASSLLAFDTGELFF
TRBJ2-5 TRBD2 - TRBV3-1 TGTGCCAGCACCGGGACTAGCGAAGAGACCCAGTACTTC CASTGTSEETQYF
TRBJ2-7 TRBD2 large TRBV6-2/TRBV6-3 TGTGCCAGCAGCCTGGATTCGACTAGCGGGAACGAGCAGTACTTC CASSLDSTSGNEQYF
TRBJ2-2 - large TRBV6-1 TGTGCCAGCGTACGGATGGAGGACGGCGGGGAGCTGTTTTTT CASVRMEDGGELFF
TRBJ2-7 TRBD1 few TRBV6-1 TGTGCCAGCAGTGCCGGGACAGGGGGGAGCGAGCAGTACTTC CASSAGTGGSEQYF
TRBJ1-5 - few TRBV5-8 TGTGCCAGCAGCTTGGCACTGTGTAGCAATCAGCCCCAGCATTTT CASSLALCSNQPQHF
TRBJ2-2 TRBD1 - TRBV15 TGTGCCACCAGCAGTATTCCGGGACAGGGGGCCGGGGAGCTGTTTTTT CATSSIPGQGAGELFF
TRBJ2-4 TRBD2 large TRBV6-1 TGTGCCAGCAGCGGACTAGCGGGAGATAGGGACATTCAGTACTTC CASSGLAGDRDIQYF
TRBJ2-7 TRBD1 many TRBV20-1 TGCAGTGCTAGAGAGAACAGGGGGCGCGAGCAGTACTTC CSARENRGREQYF
TRBJ2-2 - - TRBV20-1 - CSARAGLAQETQYFGELFF
TRBJ2-7 TRBD2 - TRBV7-2 TGTGCCAGCAGCTTAGTGGCTAGCGGAAGCTACGAGCAGTACTTC CASSLVASGSYEQYF
TRBJ2-7 TRBD1 medium-sized TRBV6-6 TGTGCCAGCAGTTACCCGGGACAGGAAAAATCCTACGAGCAGTACTTC CASSYPGQEKSYEQYF
TRBJ2-1 - - TRBV20-1 TGCAGTGCTAGAGAGGAGTCCAATGAGCAGTTCTTC CSAREESNEQFF
TRBJ1-5 - - TRBV6-1 TGTGCCAGCAGTGAAGGGGCAGAAGGGGAGCCCCAGCATTTT CASSEGAEGEPQHF
TRBJ1-1 - - TRBV7-2 TGTGCCAGCAGCTTACTAGCGTTCGACACCGGGGAGAACACTGAAGCTTTCTTT CASSLLAFDTGENTEAFF
TRBJ2-1 TRBD2 - TRBV6-1 TGTGCCAGCAGTGCTAGAGATCCGGGGGGTGATTGGCATGAGCAGTTCTTC CASSARDPGGDWHEQFF
TRBJ2-7 - - TRBV20-1 TGCAGTGCTAGAGGGGGGGACAGCTACGAGCAGTACTTC CSARGGDSYEQYF
TRBJ2-2 - few TRBV7-3 - CASSFYICSARETGQDTGELFF
TRBJ2-2 TRBD1 - TRBV6-1 TGTGCAAGAAGTGAAGGGACAGGGGACACCGGGGAGCTGTTTTTT CARSEGTGDTGELFF
TRBJ1-6 - - TRBV6-4 TGTGCCAGCAGTGACGGGGAGAGATCACCCCTCCACTTT CASSDGERSPLHF
TRBJ2-7 - - TRBV11-1 TGTGCCAGCAGCTTATTACACAGCCTAGGTGTCTCGGACGAGCAGTACTTC CASSLLHSLGVSDEQYF